The present T cell receptor (beta chain) was sequenced within a study of OX40 agonist ivuxolimab in advanced cancers. V was pared by 8 bases and J by 0 bases, with 7 bases between. This CDR3 comprises 12 residues. CDR1 MNHEY and CDR2 SMNVEV come from the germline V gene (reference sequence). TCRdb keeps only in-frame clones here, not all; method: immunoSEQ multiplex PCR. The sample records about 35,000 clones, approximately 80% being singletons. Patients were excluded for autoimmune disease history or systemic immunosuppression. Sequencing was performed on CD4+ or CD8+ T cells sorted from blood, taken in a trial of the OX40 agonist ivuxolimab. The genes are TRBV27 and TRBJ2-5; D might be TRBD2 (5 bases). This receptor was taken from an adult with an advanced solid tumor such as melanoma, head and neck, liver or kidney cancer. The CDR3 reads CASGEYQETQYF. In nucleotides, the CDR3 is TGTGCCAGCGGGGAGTACCAAGAGACCCAGTACTTC.